Listed below are T cell receptor beta chains from one sample, sequenced in a study of blood T cell repertoires in COVID-19. TCRdb's copy holds only in-frame clones and misses some; the assay was immunoSEQ multiplex PCR. Of around 260,000 clones listed, approximately 85% are singletons. The sequenced material came from peripheral blood. The source of these receptors is a human donor in a cohort sampled during active COVID-19. Each CDR3 is given with its conserved first and last residue. D genes are given only for firm matches. The size entry is marked missing in some rows and otherwise reads once, few, many or a size class.

d_gene: .; v_gene: TRBV4-1; j_gene: TRBJ2-1; abundance: .; CDR3aa: CASSPYPQVDEQFF; CDR3nt: TGCGCCAGCAGTCCCTACCCCCAGGTGGATGAGCAGTTCTTC
d_gene: .; v_gene: TRBV30; j_gene: TRBJ1-4; abundance: .; CDR3aa: CAWSVRHGGRKLFF; CDR3nt: TGTGCCTGGAGTGTACGTCATGGGGGGAGGAAACTGTTTTTT
d_gene: TRBD2; v_gene: TRBV5-1; j_gene: TRBJ2-7; abundance: .; CDR3aa: CASSGTSGSGVQYF; CDR3nt: TGCGCCAGCAGCGGGACTAGCGGGAGCGGTGTGCAGTACTTC
d_gene: TRBD2; v_gene: TRBV7-9; j_gene: TRBJ2-7; abundance: .; CDR3aa: CASSSMGGRVSLYF; CDR3nt: TGTGCCAGCAGCTCCATGGGCGGGAGGGTCTCCTTGTACTTC
d_gene: TRBD2; v_gene: TRBV30; j_gene: TRBJ2-1; abundance: .; CDR3aa: CAWSVAGGYNEQFF; CDR3nt: TGTGCCTGGAGTGTTGCGGGGGGTTACAATGAGCAGTTCTTC
d_gene: TRBD2; v_gene: TRBV4-2; j_gene: TRBJ2-7; abundance: .; CDR3aa: CASSPLPSGPPYEQYF; CDR3nt: TGTGCCAGCAGCCCCTTGCCTAGCGGGCCCCCCTACGAGCAGTACTTC
d_gene: .; v_gene: TRBV19; j_gene: TRBJ1-4; abundance: .; CDR3aa: CASSNQGRRTGNEKLFF; CDR3nt: TGTGCCAGTAGTAACCAGGGGCGTCGGACCGGGAATGAAAAACTGTTTTTT
d_gene: .; v_gene: TRBV30; j_gene: TRBJ1-6; abundance: .; CDR3aa: CAWSPRGWALHF; CDR3nt: TGTGCCTGGAGCCCACGCGGATGGGCCCTCCACTTT
d_gene: .; v_gene: TRBV5-4; j_gene: TRBJ1-2; abundance: .; CDR3aa: CASSFKGGSGYTF; CDR3nt: TGTGCCAGCAGCTTCAAAGGGGGAAGTGGCTACACCTTC
d_gene: TRBD1; v_gene: TRBV19; j_gene: TRBJ1-1; abundance: .; CDR3aa: CASSIVGTGGADTEAFF; CDR3nt: TGTGCCAGTAGTATAGTCGGGACAGGGGGCGCAGACACTGAAGCTTTCTTT
d_gene: TRBD2; v_gene: TRBV3-1/TRBV3-2; j_gene: TRBJ2-5; abundance: .; CDR3aa: CASSPWEGETQYF; CDR3nt: TGTGCCAGCAGCCCATGGGAGGGCGAGACCCAGTACTTC
d_gene: .; v_gene: TRBV30; j_gene: TRBJ2-4; abundance: once; CDR3aa: CAWSLQGIGKNIQYF; CDR3nt: TGTGCCTGGAGTTTACAGGGAATCGGCAAAAACATTCAGTACTTC
d_gene: TRBD2; v_gene: TRBV2; j_gene: TRBJ2-1; abundance: .; CDR3aa: CASGLADYNEQFF; CDR3nt: TGTGCCAGTGGACTAGCGGACTACAATGAGCAGTTCTTC
d_gene: TRBD2; v_gene: TRBV6-2/TRBV6-3; j_gene: TRBJ2-7; abundance: .; CDR3aa: CASSRISGDYEQYF; CDR3nt: TGTGCCAGCAGCCGAATTAGCGGGGACTACGAGCAGTACTTC
d_gene: TRBD1; v_gene: TRBV4-3; j_gene: TRBJ1-4; abundance: once; CDR3aa: CASSETGATNEKLFF; CDR3nt: TGCGCCAGCAGCGAGACAGGGGCAACTAATGAAAAACTGTTTTTT
d_gene: .; v_gene: TRBV3-1/TRBV3-2; j_gene: TRBJ1-1; abundance: .; CDR3aa: CASSQMRQMNTEAFF; CDR3nt: TGTGCCAGCAGCCAAATGCGACAGATGAACACTGAAGCTTTCTTT
d_gene: .; v_gene: TRBV19; j_gene: TRBJ1-2; abundance: .; CDR3aa: CASSKGEGYGYTF; CDR3nt: TGTGCCAGTAGTAAGGGGGAAGGGTATGGCTACACCTTC
d_gene: TRBD2; v_gene: TRBV9; j_gene: TRBJ2-1; abundance: .; CDR3aa: CASSEAGDYNEQFF; CDR3nt: TGTGCCAGCAGCGAAGCGGGGGACTACAATGAGCAGTTCTTC
d_gene: .; v_gene: TRBV27; j_gene: TRBJ1-1; abundance: few; CDR3aa: CASTREVGSTEAFF; CDR3nt: TGTGCCAGCACCCGGGAAGTGGGGAGCACTGAAGCTTTCTTT
d_gene: TRBD1; v_gene: TRBV9; j_gene: TRBJ1-2; abundance: .; CDR3aa: CASKGAGGYGYTF; CDR3nt: TGTGCCAGCAAAGGGGCAGGGGGCTATGGCTACACCTTC
d_gene: .; v_gene: TRBV10-3; j_gene: TRBJ2-7; abundance: .; CDR3aa: CAIQEGAAYEQYF; CDR3nt: TGTGCCATCCAGGAGGGGGCAGCCTACGAGCAGTACTTC
d_gene: .; v_gene: TRBV12-2; j_gene: TRBJ1-3; abundance: .; CDR3aa: CASRLADRSNLSGNTIYF; CDR3nt: TGTGCAAGTCGCTTAGCTGACAGAAGCAACCTATCTGGAAACACCATATATTTT
d_gene: .; v_gene: TRBV3-1/TRBV3-2; j_gene: TRBJ1-1; abundance: few; CDR3aa: CASVSRGYKDTEAFF; CDR3nt: TGTGCCAGCGTTTCCCGGGGGTACAAAGACACTGAAGCTTTCTTT
d_gene: .; v_gene: TRBV5-8; j_gene: TRBJ2-3; abundance: .; CDR3aa: CASSQDTTDTQYF; CDR3nt: TGTGCCAGCAGCCAGGACACCACAGATACGCAGTATTTT
d_gene: TRBD1; v_gene: TRBV7-8; j_gene: TRBJ1-1; abundance: .; CDR3aa: CASSLWQGAAEAFF; CDR3nt: TGTGCCAGCAGCTTATGGCAGGGGGCAGCTGAAGCTTTCTTT
d_gene: .; v_gene: TRBV29-1; j_gene: TRBJ2-7; abundance: .; CDR3aa: CSVVGAPYEQYF; CDR3nt: TGCAGCGTTGTGGGGGCCCCCTACGAGCAGTACTTC
d_gene: .; v_gene: TRBV30; j_gene: TRBJ1-5; abundance: .; CDR3aa: CACNWAGNQPQHF; CDR3nt: TGTGCCTGCAACTGGGCAGGAAATCAGCCCCAGCATTTT
d_gene: TRBD2; v_gene: TRBV9; j_gene: TRBJ2-7; abundance: once; CDR3aa: CASSAGTSVTYEQYF; CDR3nt: TGTGCCAGCAGCGCCGGGACTAGCGTGACCTACGAGCAGTACTTC
d_gene: .; v_gene: TRBV7-8; j_gene: TRBJ1-1; abundance: .; CDR3aa: CASSLGQLRVMNTEAFF; CDR3nt: TGTGCCAGCAGCTTAGGTCAACTCAGGGTCATGAACACTGAAGCTTTCTTT
d_gene: .; v_gene: TRBV15; j_gene: TRBJ1-2; abundance: .; CDR3aa: CATSRGANYGYTF; CDR3nt: TGTGCCACCAGCAGAGGGGCAAACTATGGCTACACCTTC
d_gene: TRBD1; v_gene: TRBV28; j_gene: TRBJ2-7; abundance: .; CDR3aa: CASSFGDRFNYEQYF; CDR3nt: TGTGCCAGCAGTTTCGGGGACAGATTTAACTACGAGCAGTACTTC
d_gene: .; v_gene: TRBV7-9; j_gene: TRBJ1-1; abundance: .; CDR3aa: CASSLELSLRAEAFF; CDR3nt: TGTGCCAGCAGCTTAGAATTGAGCCTCCGGGCTGAAGCTTTCTTT
d_gene: .; v_gene: TRBV9; j_gene: TRBJ2-1; abundance: .; CDR3aa: CASTTQGASYNEQFF; CDR3nt: TGTGCCAGCACCACCCAAGGGGCCTCCTACAATGAGCAGTTCTTC
d_gene: TRBD1; v_gene: TRBV4-1; j_gene: TRBJ2-6; abundance: .; CDR3aa: CASSQRDRGVVSGANVLTF; CDR3nt: TGCGCCAGCAGCCAACGGGACAGGGGGGTGGTCTCTGGGGCCAACGTCCTGACTTTC
d_gene: .; v_gene: TRBV27; j_gene: TRBJ2-5; abundance: once; CDR3aa: CASHIGLQETQYF; CDR3nt: TGTGCCAGCCATATAGGACTGCAAGAGACCCAGTACTTC
d_gene: .; v_gene: TRBV19; j_gene: TRBJ1-2; abundance: .; CDR3aa: CASSITRTVKLNYGYTF; CDR3nt: TGTGCCAGTAGTATAACCCGGACAGTTAAACTTAACTATGGCTACACCTTC
d_gene: .; v_gene: TRBV9; j_gene: TRBJ2-1; abundance: .; CDR3aa: CASSVGLAAYNEQFF; CDR3nt: TGTGCCAGCAGCGTAGGATTAGCCGCATACAATGAGCAGTTCTTC
d_gene: TRBD1; v_gene: TRBV29-1; j_gene: TRBJ1-4; abundance: .; CDR3aa: CSATPGTGYEKLFF; CDR3nt: TGCAGCGCAACTCCCGGGACAGGGTATGAAAAACTGTTTTTT
d_gene: .; v_gene: TRBV29-1; j_gene: TRBJ1-2; abundance: .; CDR3aa: CSGLGAGTNYGYTF; CDR3nt: TGCAGCGGATTGGGGGCAGGCACTAACTATGGCTACACCTTC
d_gene: .; v_gene: TRBV12-3/TRBV12-4; j_gene: TRBJ2-7; abundance: .; CDR3aa: CASSPRKSYEQYF; CDR3nt: TGTGCCAGCAGTCCTAGGAAATCCTACGAGCAGTACTTC
d_gene: .; v_gene: TRBV6-5; j_gene: TRBJ1-1; abundance: .; CDR3aa: CASTTGLGDTEAFF; CDR3nt: TGTGCCAGCACTACAGGGCTTGGGGATACTGAAGCTTTCTTT
d_gene: .; v_gene: TRBV15; j_gene: TRBJ1-1; abundance: .; CDR3aa: CATSRDLQGEAFF; CDR3nt: TGTGCCACCAGCAGAGACCTACAGGGAGAAGCTTTCTTT
d_gene: .; v_gene: TRBV18; j_gene: TRBJ2-1; abundance: .; CDR3aa: CASSPSVNEQFF; CDR3nt: TGTGCCAGCTCACCGTCAGTTAATGAGCAGTTCTTC
d_gene: TRBD2; v_gene: TRBV6-2/TRBV6-3; j_gene: TRBJ2-1; abundance: .; CDR3aa: CASSRQREGGEQFF; CDR3nt: TGTGCCAGCAGTCGGCAGCGGGAGGGGGGTGAGCAGTTCTTC
d_gene: TRBD1; v_gene: TRBV19; j_gene: TRBJ1-2; abundance: .; CDR3aa: CASSEGQGVSVVYGYTF; CDR3nt: TGTGCCAGTAGCGAGGGACAGGGGGTATCCGTGGTATATGGCTACACCTTC
d_gene: .; v_gene: TRBV9; j_gene: TRBJ2-3; abundance: .; CDR3aa: CASSANRELHTDTQYF; CDR3nt: TGTGCCAGCAGCGCAAACCGCGAGCTTCACACAGATACGCAGTATTTT
d_gene: TRBD1; v_gene: TRBV27; j_gene: TRBJ2-7; abundance: .; CDR3aa: CASSSGTGGYEQYF; CDR3nt: TGTGCCAGCAGTTCCGGGACAGGGGGCTACGAGCAGTACTTC
d_gene: .; v_gene: TRBV7-6; j_gene: TRBJ2-2; abundance: once; CDR3aa: CASSFGVPTGELFF; CDR3nt: TGTGCCAGCAGCTTCGGGGTCCCCACCGGGGAGCTGTTTTTT
d_gene: TRBD2; v_gene: TRBV4-2; j_gene: TRBJ2-3; abundance: .; CDR3aa: CASSQDLAGVGNTQYF; CDR3nt: TGTGCCAGCAGCCAAGACCTAGCGGGAGTGGGAAATACGCAGTATTTT
d_gene: TRBD1; v_gene: TRBV5-1; j_gene: TRBJ2-2; abundance: .; CDR3aa: CASSPWTGAGGELFF; CDR3nt: TGCGCCAGCAGCCCGTGGACAGGGGCGGGCGGGGAGCTGTTTTTT
d_gene: .; v_gene: TRBV5-8; j_gene: TRBJ1-1; abundance: .; CDR3aa: CASSLTRLFDTEAFF; CDR3nt: TGTGCCAGCAGCTTAACCAGGCTTTTCGACACTGAAGCTTTCTTT
d_gene: TRBD2; v_gene: TRBV11-2; j_gene: TRBJ2-1; abundance: .; CDR3aa: CASSLAGTSGGAAEQFF; CDR3nt: TGTGCCAGCAGCTTAGCCGGGACTAGCGGGGGGGCCGCTGAGCAGTTCTTC
d_gene: .; v_gene: TRBV6-2/TRBV6-3; j_gene: TRBJ1-5; abundance: .; CDR3aa: CASSYRGDQPQHF; CDR3nt: TGTGCCAGCAGTTACCGAGGAGATCAGCCCCAGCATTTT
d_gene: .; v_gene: TRBV11-1; j_gene: TRBJ2-1; abundance: .; CDR3aa: CASSLAGGHEQFF; CDR3nt: TGTGCCAGCAGCTTAGCGGGAGGCCATGAGCAGTTCTTC
d_gene: .; v_gene: TRBV11-1; j_gene: TRBJ1-6; abundance: .; CDR3aa: CASSLFPGSYSPLHF; CDR3nt: TGTGCCAGCAGCTTATTCCCGGGGTCCTATTCACCCCTCCACTTT
d_gene: .; v_gene: TRBV18; j_gene: TRBJ1-2; abundance: .; CDR3aa: CASSPSGRPGYGYTF; CDR3nt: TGTGCCAGCTCACCATCGGGAAGGCCGGGCTATGGCTACACCTTC
d_gene: .; v_gene: TRBV11-3; j_gene: TRBJ1-5; abundance: .; CDR3aa: CASSLDRGDQPQHF; CDR3nt: TGTGCCAGCAGCTTAGATCGGGGTGATCAGCCCCAGCATTTT
d_gene: .; v_gene: TRBV19; j_gene: TRBJ1-2; abundance: .; CDR3aa: CASRVGYGYTF; CDR3nt: TGTGCCAGCCGGGTGGGCTATGGCTACACCTTC
d_gene: TRBD1; v_gene: TRBV6-5; j_gene: TRBJ2-7; abundance: .; CDR3aa: CASGHRDRVYEQYF; CDR3nt: TGTGCCAGCGGACACCGGGACAGGGTCTACGAGCAGTACTTC
d_gene: .; v_gene: TRBV28; j_gene: TRBJ2-7; abundance: .; CDR3aa: CASSRSGVRLPYEQYF; CDR3nt: TGTGCCAGCAGCCGATCAGGGGTCCGACTCCCCTACGAGCAGTACTTC